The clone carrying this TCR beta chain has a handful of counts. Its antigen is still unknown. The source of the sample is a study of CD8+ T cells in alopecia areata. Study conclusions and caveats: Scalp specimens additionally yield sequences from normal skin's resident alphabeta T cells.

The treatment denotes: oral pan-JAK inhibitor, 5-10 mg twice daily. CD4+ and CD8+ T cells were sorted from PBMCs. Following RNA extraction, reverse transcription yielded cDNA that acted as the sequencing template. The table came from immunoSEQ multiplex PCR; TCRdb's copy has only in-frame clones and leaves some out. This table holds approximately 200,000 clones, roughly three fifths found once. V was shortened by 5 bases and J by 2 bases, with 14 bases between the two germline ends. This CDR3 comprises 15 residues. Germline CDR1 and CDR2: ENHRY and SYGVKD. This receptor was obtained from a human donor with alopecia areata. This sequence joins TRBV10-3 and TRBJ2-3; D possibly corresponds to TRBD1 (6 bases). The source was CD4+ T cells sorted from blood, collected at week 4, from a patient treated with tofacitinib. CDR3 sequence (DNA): TGTGCCATCAGTACCGGGACAATCTACACAGATACGCAGTATTTT. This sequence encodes CAISTGTIYTDTQYF.